The present TCR beta chain was sequenced within a study of T cells in localized non-small cell lung cancer. Study-wide findings and caveats: Compared with tumor, uninvolved adjacent lung displayed greater T cell clonality, ranking highest overall. There was an association of higher blood T cell density with longer overall survival. Appearances in adjacent lung were noted for a median roughly 50 of the top 100 tumor clones. Because researchers sequenced only one region of the tumor, heterogeneity is still possible.

About this clone: Antigen: not known.

Sequencing used immunoSEQ multiplex PCR; TCRdb keeps in-frame clones, though not all of them. The data hold 15,000 to 20,000 clones, with about 89% observed a single time. The origin of this receptor is a male donor at least 60 years old with stage II squamous cell lung carcinoma. Sequenced material: peripheral blood, taken before any cancer treatment.

CDR3 sequence: CSARGSFEQFF. CDR3 bases: TGCAGTGCTAGAGGTAGCTTTGAGCAGTTCTTC. The V and J genes are TRBV20-1 and TRBJ2-1; D not certain. V was cut by 1 base and J by 9 bases, with 7 bases left in between. Per germline, CDR1 DFQATT and CDR2 SNEGSKA (reference sequence). The CDR3 is 11 amino acids.